This T cell receptor beta chain originates from a study of shared clonotypes between healthy human individuals. Findings of the study overall: Only blood samples were collected, and tissue repertoires likely differ. What rarefaction showed was incomplete sorted-subset sequencing despite large depth.

Regarding this clone: Its antigen is as yet unknown.

TCRdb's copy holds only in-frame clones and misses some; the assay was immunoSEQ multiplex PCR. The table has some 1 million clones, 75% seen once. This sequence originates from a man in his late teens or twenties in good health. Material for sequencing was memory CD4+ T cells sorted from blood. The subset is: CD45RA-negative fraction.

CDR3 DNA sequence: TGCGCCAGCAGCCGACAGGGCGAGACCGGGGAGCTGTTTTTT. This gives the protein CASSRQGETGELFF. The rearrangement links TRBV5-1 to TRBJ2-2; 7 bases align to TRBD1. This CDR3 contains 14 residues. Germline lookup yields CDR1 SGHRS and CDR2 YFSETQ. J lost 5 bases, V lost 4 bases, and 5 bases had no gene match. The full variable domain, with the rest looked up from reference TRBV5-1 and TRBJ2-2, is KAGVTQTPRYLIKTRGQQVTLSCSPISGHRSVSWYQQTPGQGLQFLFEYFSETQRNKGNFPGRFSGRQFSNSRSEMNVSTLELGDSALYLCASSRQGETGELFFGEGSRLTVL.